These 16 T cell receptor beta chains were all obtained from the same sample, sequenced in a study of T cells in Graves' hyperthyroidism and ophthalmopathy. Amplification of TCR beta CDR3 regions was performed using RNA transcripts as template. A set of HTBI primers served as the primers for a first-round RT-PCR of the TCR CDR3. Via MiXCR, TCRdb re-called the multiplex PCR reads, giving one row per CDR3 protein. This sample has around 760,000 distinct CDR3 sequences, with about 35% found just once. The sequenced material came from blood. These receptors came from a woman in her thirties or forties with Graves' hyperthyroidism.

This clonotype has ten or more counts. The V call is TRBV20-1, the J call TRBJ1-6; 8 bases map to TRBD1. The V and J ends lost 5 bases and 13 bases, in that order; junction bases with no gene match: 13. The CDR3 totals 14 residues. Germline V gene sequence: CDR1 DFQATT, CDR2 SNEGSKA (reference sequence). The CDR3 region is CSADSGQGSWPLHF. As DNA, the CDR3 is TGCAGTGCTGACTCCGGACAGGGTTCTTGGCCCCTCCACTTT.

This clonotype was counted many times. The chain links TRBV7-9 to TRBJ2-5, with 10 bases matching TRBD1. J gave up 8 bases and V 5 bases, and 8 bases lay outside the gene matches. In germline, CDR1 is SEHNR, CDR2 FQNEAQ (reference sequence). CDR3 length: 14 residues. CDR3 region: CASSRGQGGGTQYF. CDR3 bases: TGTGCCAGCAGCCGCGGACAGGGGGGTGGAACCCAGTACTTC.

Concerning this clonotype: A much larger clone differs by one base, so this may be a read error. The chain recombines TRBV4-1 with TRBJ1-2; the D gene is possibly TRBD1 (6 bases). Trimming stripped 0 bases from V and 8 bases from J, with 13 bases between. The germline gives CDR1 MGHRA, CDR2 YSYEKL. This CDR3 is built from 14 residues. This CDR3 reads CASSQDARGAGYTF. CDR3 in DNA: TGCGCCAGCAGCCAAGATGCCAGGGGCGCGGGCTACACCTTC.

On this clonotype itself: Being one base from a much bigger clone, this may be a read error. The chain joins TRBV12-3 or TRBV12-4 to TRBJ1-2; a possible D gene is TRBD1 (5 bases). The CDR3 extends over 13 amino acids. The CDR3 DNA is TGTGCCAGCAGCCCAAATGACAGCGCCGGCTACGCCTTC. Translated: CASSPNDSAGYAF.

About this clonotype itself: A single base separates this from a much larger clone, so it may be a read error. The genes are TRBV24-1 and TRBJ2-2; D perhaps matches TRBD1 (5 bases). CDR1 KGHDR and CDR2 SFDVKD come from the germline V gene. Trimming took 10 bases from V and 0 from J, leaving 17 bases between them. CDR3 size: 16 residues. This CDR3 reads CATGPELLSNTGELFF. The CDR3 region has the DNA TGTGCCACGGGGCCGGAACTCCTCTCGAACACCGGGGAGCTGTTTTTT.

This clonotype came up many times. The CDR3 region has the DNA TGTGCCAGCAGCATAGGACCGTCTTCGGGCTACACCTTC. This sequence encodes CASSIGPSSGYTF. The V and J genes are TRBV7-9 and TRBJ1-2; D is uncertain. Germline V CDR1 and CDR2: SEHNR, FQNEAQ (reference sequence). The ends were cut back, 5 bases at V and 8 bases at J, with 15 bases in the middle. This CDR3 contains 13 residues.

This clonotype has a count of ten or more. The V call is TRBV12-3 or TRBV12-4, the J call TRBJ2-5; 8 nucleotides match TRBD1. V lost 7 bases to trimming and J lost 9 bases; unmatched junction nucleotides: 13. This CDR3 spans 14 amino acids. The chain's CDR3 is CASTDSDRDGAQYF. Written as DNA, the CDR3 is TGTGCCAGCACCGATTCGGACAGGGACGGGGCCCAGTACTTC.

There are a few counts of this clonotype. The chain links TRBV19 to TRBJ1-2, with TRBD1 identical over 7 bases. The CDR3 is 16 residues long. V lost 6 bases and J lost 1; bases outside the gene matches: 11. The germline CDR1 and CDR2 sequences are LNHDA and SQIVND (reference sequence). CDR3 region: CASRPGQTLINYGYTF. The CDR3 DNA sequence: TGTGCCAGTAGACCGGGACAGACTCTAATTAACTATGGCTACACCTTC.

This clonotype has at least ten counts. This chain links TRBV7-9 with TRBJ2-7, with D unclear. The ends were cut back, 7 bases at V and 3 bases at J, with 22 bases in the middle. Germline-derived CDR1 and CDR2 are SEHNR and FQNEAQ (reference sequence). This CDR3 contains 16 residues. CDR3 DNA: TGTGCCAGCACCGAAGGAGAAGACCTCGGGCGCTACGAGCAGTACTTC. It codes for CASTEGEDLGRYEQYF.

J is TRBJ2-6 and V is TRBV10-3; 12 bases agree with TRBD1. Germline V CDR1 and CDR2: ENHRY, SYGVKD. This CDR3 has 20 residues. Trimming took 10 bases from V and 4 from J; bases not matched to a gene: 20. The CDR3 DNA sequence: TGTGCCAGCAGCCACGTGCTTCCGGGACAGGGGGCTTGGGGGGCCAACGTCCTGACTTTC. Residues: CASSHVLPGQGAWGANVLTF.

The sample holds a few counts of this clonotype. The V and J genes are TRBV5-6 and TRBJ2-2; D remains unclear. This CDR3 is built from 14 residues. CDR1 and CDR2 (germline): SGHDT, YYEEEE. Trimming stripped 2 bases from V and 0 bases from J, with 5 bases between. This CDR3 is CASSFIANTGELFF. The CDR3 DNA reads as TGTGCCAGCAGCTTTATAGCGAACACCGGGGAGCTGTTTTTT.

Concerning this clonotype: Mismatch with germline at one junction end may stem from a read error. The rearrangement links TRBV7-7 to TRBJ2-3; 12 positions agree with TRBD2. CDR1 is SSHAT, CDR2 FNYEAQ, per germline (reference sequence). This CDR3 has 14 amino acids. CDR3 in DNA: TGTGCTAGCAGCGCTAGCGGGAGGGTGAATACGCAGTATTTT. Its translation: CASSASGRVNTQYF.

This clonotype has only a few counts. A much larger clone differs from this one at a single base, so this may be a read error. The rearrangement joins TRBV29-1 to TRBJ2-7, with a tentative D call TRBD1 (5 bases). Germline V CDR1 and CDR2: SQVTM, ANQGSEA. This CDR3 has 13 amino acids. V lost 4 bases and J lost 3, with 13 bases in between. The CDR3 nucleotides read TGCAGCGTTGGAGAAGGGCAGGGCTACGAGCAGTACTTC. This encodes CSVGEGQGYEQYF.

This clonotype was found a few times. CDR3 sequence (DNA): TGTGCCAGCAGCCCAGGGGGCATGGAGGAAAAACTGTTTTTT. This sequence encodes CASSPGGMEEKLFF. V usage is TRBV3-1 and J usage is TRBJ1-4; TRBD1 aligns across 8 bases. Per the germline V gene, CDR1 is LGHDT and CDR2 is YNNKEL (reference sequence). This CDR3 has 14 residues. V lost 4 bases and J lost 8; bases outside the gene matches: 6.

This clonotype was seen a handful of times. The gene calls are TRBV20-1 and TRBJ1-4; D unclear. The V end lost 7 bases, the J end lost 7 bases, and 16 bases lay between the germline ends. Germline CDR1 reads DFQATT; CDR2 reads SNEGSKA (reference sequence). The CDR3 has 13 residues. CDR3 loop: CSVIGRFAEKLFF. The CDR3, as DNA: TGCAGTGTAATCGGGAGGTTTGCTGAAAAACTGTTTTTT.

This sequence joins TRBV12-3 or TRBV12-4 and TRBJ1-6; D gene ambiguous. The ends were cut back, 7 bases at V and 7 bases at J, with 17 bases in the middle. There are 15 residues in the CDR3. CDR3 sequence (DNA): TGTGCCAGCATAAATCACTGGACCGGGAATTCACCCCTCCACTTT. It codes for CASINHWTGNSPLHF.